This T cell receptor (beta chain) was sequenced during a study of CD8 T cells in ankylosing spondylitis. General study results and limits: There were earlier reports of some motif variants in reactive arthritis synovial fluid and blood. A TCR beta motif of several highly homologous variants seemed to mark ankylosing spondylitis blood.

Germline V gene data show CDR1 as SGHKS and CDR2 as YYEKEE (reference sequence). Trimming stripped 4 bases from V and 4 bases from J, with 15 bases between. This CDR3 region has 14 residues. As for this clonotype: The antigen remains undetermined.

TCRdb fed the 5' RACE reads into MiXCR, producing one record per CDR3 protein. The sample comprises 200,000 to 250,000 distinct CDR3 sequences, roughly 18% of which are singletons, and about 44% rests with the top ten. The receptor comes from a male donor with ankylosing spondylitis. The V and J genes are TRBV5-5 and TRBJ2-7; possibly TRBD2 for D (7 bases). Sequenced input: blood, either unsorted or a sorted T cell fraction (not recorded which). The CDR3 is CASSIYREGYEQYF. In DNA form, the CDR3 reads TGTGCCAGCAGCATTTACAGGGAGGGGTACGAGCAGTACTTC.